The clone carrying this TCR beta chain was detected only a few times. Its target is not known. Germline CDR1 and CDR2: SGHRS and YFSETQ. V was trimmed by 0 bases and J by 6 bases, leaving 13 bases between them. This CDR3 region has 15 residues. This specimen comes from a study of T cells after yellow fever vaccination. Study summary: The SMART-Seq v4 Ultra Low Input method served to prepare the low-cell-number fractions. General study results and limits: Among primary-vaccination clones, most reappeared after the booster, at around 97% for CD4 and around 91% for CD8. Some clonotypes were seen in both the CD4 and the CD8 compartments. These made up a small share and likely arose from convergent recombination.

By 5'RACE template switching, TCR cDNA was produced, with a universal primer site and UMIs added in the process. Using its own MiXCR run on the 5' RACE reads, TCRdb lists one record per CDR3 protein. The sample includes about 340,000 distinct CDR3 sequences, approximately 9% seen only once; the top ten take roughly 18%. The receptor was isolated from a man in his late teens or twenties who received the YFV17D yellow fever vaccine. Sequencing used PBMCs, obtained on the day of the first yellow fever vaccination. This chain connects TRBV5-1 to TRBJ2-4; no firm D call. CDR3 nucleotide sequence: TGCGCCAGCAGCTTGGGTGAGCTCCGTGGAAACATTCAGTACTTC. Its protein is CASSLGELRGNIQYF.